Below are 29 T cell receptor beta chains sequenced from a single sample in a study of shared clonotypes between healthy human individuals (dated by TCRdb to 2020 to 2022). CD8 naive samples were CD45RO-negative cells positively selected for CCR7, giving a CD45RA+CCR7+ population that excluded TemRA cells. Preparation of the library involved the immunoSEQ multiplex PCR assay. TCRdb carries this immuneACCESS record with in-frame sequences only. Its versions omit some clonotypes, under half of them owing to an unresolved V gene in the studies checked, with the rest unexplained. This sample comprises a few million clones, approximately 92% of them detected only once. The ten most abundant clones make up more than 1.5% of the sample. The specimen was naive CD8+ T cells from PBMCs. The cell subset or site label of this sample denotes: CD45RA+CCR7+. These receptor sequences come from a man aged 18-30 years in good health. Some clones in this sample may be carry-over from other donors' samples.

The chain joins TRBV9 to TRBJ2-7; weak D call: TRBD1 (6 bases). This CDR3 has 14 residues. The germline CDR1 and CDR2 sequences are SGDLS and YYNGEE. Trimming pared 3 bases from V and 5 bases from J, leaving 15 bases between. This CDR3 is CASSEWDMNDEQYF. Here the CDR3 DNA reads TGTGCCAGCAGCGAGTGGGACATGAACGACGAGCAGTACTTC.

The V and J genes are TRBV13 and TRBJ2-1, with TRBD2 identical over 9 bases. CDR3 size: 13 residues. Losses at the gene ends were 2 bases for V and 9 bases for J; bases not matched to a gene: 2. Germline CDR1 and CDR2: PRHDT and FYEKMQ (reference sequence). For the CDR3, the DNA is TGTGCCAGCAGCTTAACACTAGCGGGTGAGCAGTTCTTC. As protein: CASSLTLAGEQFF.

The V gene is TRBV19, the J gene TRBJ2-1; D is undetermined. V lost 5 bases and J 6 bases, leaving 11 bases between the germline ends. The CDR3 extends over 13 amino acids. The germline V gene has CDR1 LNHDA and CDR2 SQIVND (reference sequence). The CDR3 protein is CASSWLKGNEQFF. CDR3 nucleotide sequence: TGTGCCAGTAGTTGGCTGAAGGGCAATGAGCAGTTCTTC.

The chain couples TRBV7-9 to TRBJ2-2; maybe TRBD2 (5 bases). The germline CDR1 and CDR2 sequences are SEHNR and FQNEAQ (reference sequence). The CDR3 is made up of 16 amino acids. The V end lost 0 bases, the J end lost 9 bases, and 17 bases lay between the germline ends. CDR3 coding DNA: TGTGCCAGCAGCTTAGCTGGGGAGCCGCCGTATTGGGAGCTGTTTTTT. Translating it yields CASSLAGEPPYWELFF.

Details on this clone: At the DNA level, this CDR3 is encoded by other sequences in the same sample as well. This chain joins TRBV19 and TRBJ1-1; 8 bases are shared with TRBD1. There are 13 residues in the CDR3. Germline V lookup: CDR1 LNHDA, CDR2 SQIVND (reference sequence). Trimming removed 6 bases from V and 1 base from J; junction bases left unmatched: 1. The CDR3 region is CASRGQGNTEAFF. For the CDR3, the DNA is TGTGCCAGTAGAGGACAGGGGAACACTGAAGCTTTCTTT. Full variable domain (missing parts from reference TRBV19 and TRBJ1-1): DGGITQSPKYLFRKEGQNVTLSCEQNLNHDAMYWYRQDPGQGLRLIYYSQIVNDFQKGDIAEGYSVSREKKESFPLTVTSAQKNPTAFYLCASRGQGNTEAFFGQGTRLTVV.

The gene calls are TRBV10-3 and TRBJ2-1; 7 bases map to TRBD2. Germline V gives CDR1 ENHRY, CDR2 SYGVKD. J was trimmed by 2 bases and V by 6 bases; bases with no gene match: 7. This CDR3 is built from 15 residues. CDR3 nucleotides: TGTGCCATCAGGGGGACTCTAGCGGCCTACAATGAGCAGTTCTTC. Translating it yields CAIRGTLAAYNEQFF.

Only one count was recorded for this clone. This chain connects TRBV7-9 to TRBJ1-1; the D gene is possibly TRBD1 (5 bases). Germline lookup yields CDR1 SEHNR and CDR2 FQNEAQ (reference sequence). V dropped 5 bases and J dropped 7 bases, with 11 bases sitting between them. This CDR3 is 12 amino acids long. The CDR3 DNA reads TGTGCCAGCAGCGTGGACACCCGTGAAGCTTTCTTT. Its protein is CASSVDTREAFF.

The chain is built from TRBV7-3 and TRBJ2-1; tentative D call: TRBD2 (5 bases). CDR3 length: 15 amino acids. The germline V gene has CDR1 SGHTA and CDR2 FQGTGA. Trimming left V 1 base short and J 2 bases short, with 9 bases between. In nucleotides, the CDR3 is TGTGCCAGCAGCTTAATGCGGGTAACCTACAATGAGCAGTTCTTC. Its protein product is CASSLMRVTYNEQFF.

The V gene is TRBV29-1, the J gene TRBJ2-5; D is unclear. V lost 3 bases, J lost 4 bases, and 12 bases lay in between. Per germline, CDR1 SQVTM and CDR2 ANQGSEA. The CDR3 spans 13 residues. The CDR3 DNA reads TGCAGCGTTGAGAAGGGATTCAGAGAGACCCAGTACTTC. Residues: CSVEKGFRETQYF.

Comments on this clone: Within the sample, other DNA sequences also encode this same CDR3. J is TRBJ2-7 and V is TRBV15; D call uncertain. The V gene's germline CDR1 is LNHNV and CDR2 YYDKDF (reference sequence). Trimming removed 3 bases at V and 0 bases at J, with 6 bases between. The CDR3 loop spans 13 amino acids. CDR3 region: CATSSRDSYEQYF. The CDR3 coding sequence is TGTGCCACCAGCAGTAGAGACTCCTACGAGCAGTACTTC.

The chain joins TRBV27 to TRBJ1-3; tentative D call: TRBD1 (5 bases). The CDR3 totals 15 residues. Deletions cut 6 bases from V and 0 bases from J, with 12 bases between. CDR1 MNHEY and CDR2 SMNVEV come from the germline V gene (reference sequence). CDR3 region: CASRGHGSSGNTIYF. In DNA, the CDR3 is TGTGCCAGCAGGGGGCACGGTAGCTCTGGAAACACCATATATTTT.

J is TRBJ2-3 and V is TRBV27; no firm D call. The CDR3 covers 17 residues. V was clipped by 5 bases and J by 4 bases, with 22 bases between them. Germline CDR1 reads MNHEY; CDR2 reads SMNVEV (reference sequence). The CDR3 coding sequence is TGTGCCAGCAGTGAATACTCCCGGGCCCGGGCACCAGATACGCAGTATTTT. This codes for CASSEYSRARAPDTQYF.

J is TRBJ2-1 and V is TRBV4-2; no clear D gene. Germline CDR1 is LGHNA and CDR2 is YNFKEQ. CDR3 length equals 14 residues. The V and J ends lost 4 bases and 4 bases respectively, with 11 bases between them. CDR3 sequence reads: CASSLEKDYNEQFF. The DNA of the CDR3 is TGTGCCAGCAGCCTTGAGAAGGATTACAATGAGCAGTTCTTC.

The chain carries TRBV7-9 and TRBJ2-6, with D perhaps TRBD1 or TRBD2 (5 bases each). This CDR3 contains 17 residues. V was trimmed by 7 bases and J by 0 bases, leaving 16 bases between them. Looked up from germline, CDR1 is SEHNR and CDR2 is FQNEAQ (reference sequence). CDR3 sequence (DNA): TGTGCCAGCACCGAATGGGACGGAACCTCTGGGGCCAACGTCCTGACTTTC. Its translation: CASTEWDGTSGANVLTF.

This chain joins TRBV6-1 and TRBJ1-2; maybe TRBD1 (6 bases). The CDR3 is 15 residues long. Between the trimmed V and J ends, which lost 3 bases and 7 bases, there was a span of 18 bases. CDR1 is MNHNS, CDR2 SASEGT, per germline. The CDR3 nucleotides read TGTGCCAGCAGTGAGTACAGGGATTTACTGAGTGGCTACACCTTC. Its protein is CASSEYRDLLSGYTF.

Points on this clone: Other DNA sequences within the sample encode an identical CDR3. The chain employs TRBV29-1 and TRBJ1-2; the match to TRBD1 covers 8 bases. The ends lost 3 bases at V and 5 bases at J; junction bases unmatched: 5. Germline V lookup: CDR1 SQVTM, CDR2 ANQGSEA. The CDR3 has 13 residues. CDR3 nucleotides: TGCAGCGTTGAGGGGGGGACAGGATATGGCTACACCTTC. It encodes CSVEGGTGYGYTF.

The chain carries TRBV9 and TRBJ2-7; 7 bases map to TRBD1. The ends lost 3 bases at V and 1 base at J; junction bases unmatched: 10. Germline lookup yields CDR1 SGDLS and CDR2 YYNGEE. The CDR3 is 16 amino acids. The CDR3 sequence is CASSGDRDTPSYEQYF. As DNA, the CDR3 is TGTGCCAGCAGCGGAGACAGGGATACACCATCCTACGAGCAGTACTTC. The full variable domain, completed using reference TRBV9 and TRBJ2-7, is DSGVTQTPKHLITATGQRVTLRCSPRSGDLSVYWYQQSLDQGLQFLIQYYNGEERAKGNILERFSAQQFPDLHSELNLSSLELGDSALYFCASSGDRDTPSYEQYFGPGTRLTVT.

Turning to this clone: This sample also contains other DNA sequences that code for the same CDR3. The V and J genes are TRBV27 and TRBJ2-7; D remains unclear. Trimming removed 4 bases at V and 2 bases at J, with 9 bases between. The CDR3 covers 13 residues. CDR1 MNHEY and CDR2 SMNVEV come from the germline V gene (reference sequence). Here the CDR3 reads CASSSLGTYEQYF. CDR3 sequence (DNA): TGTGCCAGCAGTTCGCTGGGTACCTACGAGCAGTACTTC.

A single count supports this clone. The gene calls are TRBV6-6 and TRBJ2-2; 8 nucleotides align to TRBD2. Germline CDR1 is MNHNY and CDR2 is SVGAGI (reference sequence). The length of the CDR3 is 13 residues. Trimming removed 10 bases from V and 5 bases from J; junction bases left unmatched: 6. CDR3 nucleotides: TGTGCCACGACTAGCGTAAAGACCGGGGAGCTGTTTTTT. This codes for CATTSVKTGELFF.

This chain connects TRBV5-1 to TRBJ2-3; D may be TRBD1 (6 bases). Per germline, CDR1 SGHRS and CDR2 YFSETQ. CDR3 length equals 16 residues. V lost 7 bases and J 2 bases, leaving 20 bases between the germline ends. DNA for the CDR3: TGCGCCAGCGCCCCCCTCAGGGGACGCTACACAGATACGCAGTATTTT. Translating it yields CASAPLRGRYTDTQYF.

The sample holds one count of this clone. This sequence joins TRBV11-2 and TRBJ2-7; the match to TRBD2 covers 7 bases. J lost 6 bases, V lost 5 bases, and 13 bases had no gene match. CDR3 length: 15 amino acids. Germline V lookup: CDR1 SGHAT, CDR2 FQNNGV. In DNA, the CDR3 is TGTGCCAGCAGCCCTATCGGCGGGAGTGCGGGCGAGCAGTACTTC. It translates to CASSPIGGSAGEQYF.

V and J are TRBV5-4 and TRBJ2-1; 9 positions match TRBD2. The germline V gene encodes CDR1 SGHNT and CDR2 YYREEE (reference sequence). CDR3 size: 11 residues. Trimming cost V 10 bases and J 7 bases; bases outside gene matches: 3. The CDR3 reads CAGSGGNEQFF. The CDR3 bases are TGTGCCGGGAGCGGGGGGAATGAGCAGTTCTTC.

This clone was picked up one time. The chain is built from TRBV27 and TRBJ2-1; no definite D call. CDR1 and CDR2 from the germline V gene are MNHEY and SMNVEV (reference sequence). V was pared by 1 base and J by 1 base, with 8 bases between. The CDR3 runs 15 residues. The chain's CDR3 is CASSLWPDSYNEQFF. Here the CDR3 DNA reads TGTGCCAGCAGTTTATGGCCCGATTCCTACAATGAGCAGTTCTTC.

The chain is built from TRBV2 and TRBJ1-1; no clear D gene. This CDR3 has 12 residues. V was cut by 5 bases and J by 1 base, with 5 bases left in between. CDR1 and CDR2 (germline): SNHLY, FYNNEI. Written as DNA, the CDR3 is TGTGCCAGCAGTCAGCCGAACACTGAAGCTTTCTTT. Translating it yields CASSQPNTEAFF.

The V and J genes are TRBV28 and TRBJ1-1; unclear D gene. V dropped 6 bases and J dropped 0 bases, with 5 bases sitting between them. Per germline, CDR1 MDHEN and CDR2 SYDVKM. CDR3 size: 12 residues. CDR3 sequence (DNA): TGTGCCAGCAGGGGAGTGAACACTGAAGCTTTCTTT. It translates to CASRGVNTEAFF.

This clone appeared once. V and J are TRBV15 and TRBJ2-7; the D gene is possibly TRBD2 (6 bases). CDR1 is LNHNV, CDR2 YYDKDF, per germline (reference sequence). Between the trimmed V and J ends, which lost 9 bases and 5 bases, there was a span of 14 bases. The CDR3 length is 12 residues. CDR3 residues: CATPTRDHEQYF. Written as DNA, the CDR3 is TGTGCCACGCCTACGCGGGACCACGAGCAGTACTTC.

The V and J genes are TRBV27 and TRBJ1-1; D possibly corresponds to TRBD1 (6 bases). This CDR3 has 18 residues. Germline V gene sequence: CDR1 MNHEY, CDR2 SMNVEV (reference sequence). V lost 1 base and J 2 bases, leaving 20 bases between the germline ends. CDR3 DNA: TGTGCCAGCAGTTTATTAGCAGGGGTCAGGACTCGCAACACTGAAGCTTTCTTT. It translates to CASSLLAGVRTRNTEAFF.

The chain links TRBV18 to TRBJ2-1, with D perhaps matching TRBD1 or TRBD2 (5 bases each). Trimming stripped 0 bases from V and 5 bases from J, with 11 bases between. This CDR3 comprises 15 residues. Germline V gives CDR1 KGHSH, CDR2 LQKENI. Here the CDR3 DNA reads TGTGCCAGCTCACCACCCCGAGGGGAAAACAATGAGCAGTTCTTC. Amino acids: CASSPPRGENNEQFF. Looking up the rest from reference TRBV18 and TRBJ2-1 gives the full variable domain: NAGVMQNPRHLVRRRGQEARLRCSPMKGHSHVYWYRQLPEEGLKFMVYLQKENIIDESGMPKERFSAEFPKEGPSILRIQQVVRGDSAAYFCASSPPRGENNEQFFGPGTRLTVL.

The chain links TRBV7-8 to TRBJ2-1; D unclear. Germline V gives CDR1 SGHVS, CDR2 FQNEAQ. Between the trimmed V and J ends, which lost 1 base and 2 bases, there was a span of 12 bases. The CDR3 is 16 residues long. Written as DNA, the CDR3 is TGTGCCAGCAGCTTAGAGGGCTTCTCCCCCTACAATGAGCAGTTCTTC. This codes for CASSLEGFSPYNEQFF.